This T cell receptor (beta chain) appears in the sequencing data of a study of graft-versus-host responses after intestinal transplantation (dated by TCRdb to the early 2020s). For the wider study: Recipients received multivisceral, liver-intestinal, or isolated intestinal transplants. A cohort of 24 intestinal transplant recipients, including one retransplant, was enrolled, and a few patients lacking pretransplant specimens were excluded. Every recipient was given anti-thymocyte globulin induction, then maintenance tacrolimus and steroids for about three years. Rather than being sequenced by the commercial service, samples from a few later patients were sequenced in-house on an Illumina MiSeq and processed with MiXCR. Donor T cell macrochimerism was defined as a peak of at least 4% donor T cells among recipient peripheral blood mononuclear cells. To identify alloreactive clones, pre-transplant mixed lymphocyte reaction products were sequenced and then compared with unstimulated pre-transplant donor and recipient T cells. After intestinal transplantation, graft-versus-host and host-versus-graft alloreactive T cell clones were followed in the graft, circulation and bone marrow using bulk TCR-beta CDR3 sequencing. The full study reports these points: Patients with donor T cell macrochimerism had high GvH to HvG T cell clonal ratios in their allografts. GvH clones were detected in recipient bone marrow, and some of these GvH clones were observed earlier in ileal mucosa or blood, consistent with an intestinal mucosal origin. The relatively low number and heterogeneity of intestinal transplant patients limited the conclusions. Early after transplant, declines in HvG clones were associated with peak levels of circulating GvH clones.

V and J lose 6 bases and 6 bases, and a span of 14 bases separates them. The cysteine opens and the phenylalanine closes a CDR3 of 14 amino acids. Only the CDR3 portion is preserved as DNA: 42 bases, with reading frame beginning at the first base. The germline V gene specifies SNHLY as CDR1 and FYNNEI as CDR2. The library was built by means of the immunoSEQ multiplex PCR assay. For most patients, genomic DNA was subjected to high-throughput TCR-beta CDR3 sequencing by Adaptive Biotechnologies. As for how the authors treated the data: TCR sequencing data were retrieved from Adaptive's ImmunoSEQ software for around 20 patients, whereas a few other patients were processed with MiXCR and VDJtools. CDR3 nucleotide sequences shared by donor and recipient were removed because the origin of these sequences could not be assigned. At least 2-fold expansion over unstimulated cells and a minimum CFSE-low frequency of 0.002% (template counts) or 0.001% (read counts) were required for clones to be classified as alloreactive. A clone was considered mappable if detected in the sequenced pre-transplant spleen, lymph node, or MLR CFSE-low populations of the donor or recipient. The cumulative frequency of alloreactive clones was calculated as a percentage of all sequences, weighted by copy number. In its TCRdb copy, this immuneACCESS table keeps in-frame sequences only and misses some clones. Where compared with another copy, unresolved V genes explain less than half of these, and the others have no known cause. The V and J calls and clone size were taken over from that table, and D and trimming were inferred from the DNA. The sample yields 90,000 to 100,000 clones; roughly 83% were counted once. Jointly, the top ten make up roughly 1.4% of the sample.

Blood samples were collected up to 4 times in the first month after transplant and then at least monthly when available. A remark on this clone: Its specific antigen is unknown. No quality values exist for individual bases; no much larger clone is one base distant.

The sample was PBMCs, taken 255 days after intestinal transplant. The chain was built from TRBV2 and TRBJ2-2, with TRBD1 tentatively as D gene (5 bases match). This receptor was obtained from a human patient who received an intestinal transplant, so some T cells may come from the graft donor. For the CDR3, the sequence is CASRGSPGPGELFF. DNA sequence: TGTGCCAGCAGAGGCAGCCCAGGGCCCGGGGAGCTGTTTTTT.